This TCR beta chain is from a study of blood T cell repertoires in COVID-19. About the study: T cells, B-cell-depleted T cells, or PBMCs supplied cDNA or gDNA.

The CDR3 runs to 17 residues. Germline V lookup: CDR1 LNHDA, CDR2 SQIVND (reference sequence). With 7 bases removed from V and 0 bases from J, the gap between germline ends came to 19 bases. Clones were read by immunoSEQ multiplex PCR, and TCRdb kept only the in-frame ones, dropping some. Among a few hundred thousand clones listed, about 88% were seen once. Specimen: peripheral blood. This sequence was found in a woman between 50 and 59 years old with COVID-19, enrolled during active disease. This rearrangement joins TRBV19 to TRBJ1-3; a possible D gene is TRBD1 (5 bases). In DNA, the CDR3 is TGTGCCAGTACCCGAAGCGGGGGGACGAGCTCTGGAAACACCATATATTTT. Amino acids: CASTRSGGTSSGNTIYF.